The clone carrying this T cell receptor (beta chain) was counted between two and nine times. What it recognizes is unknown. This record belongs to a study of blood T cells in healthy people across ages. Germline V gene lookup returns CDR1 MNHEY and CDR2 SVGAGI. Trimming removed 5 bases at V and 6 bases at J, with 10 bases between. This CDR3 comprises 12 residues. Study-level points and caveats: PBMC samples, being unsorted, prevented any conclusive comparison of naive and antigen-experienced cells. The diversity estimates, figures obtained from one million T cells, were considered underestimates.

A sample-barcoded 5' primer and a J-beta primer mix were used in a second PCR of about 6 to 12 cycles. TCRdb independently ran MiXCR on the 5' RACE reads; one entry per CDR3 protein. The sample lists about 1 million distinct CDR3 sequences; around 27% were seen once. Separately, the same data were catalogued under a study of T cells of mothers and their children. As that study records: A few mothers and their six children, all healthy Caucasians, donated. Detection of persistent microchimeric T cell clones did not occur.

The chain is built from TRBV6-5 and TRBJ1-2; perhaps TRBD1 as D (5 bases). The sequenced sample was blood. This receptor was obtained from a girl aged 2-10 years in good health. The DNA of the CDR3 is TGTGCCAGCAGTCAGGGTGATCATGGCTACACCTTC. Its protein product is CASSQGDHGYTF.